The 12 T cell receptor beta chains below were found in one sample sequenced in a study of T cells after yellow fever vaccination. TCRdb reprocessed the 5' RACE reads with MiXCR, giving one entry per CDR3 protein. Altogether roughly 150,000 distinct CDR3 sequences are present, 5.5% to 7.5% being singletons, with the ten largest covering roughly 2.5%. The specimen was CD4+ T cells sorted from PBMCs, collected about 5 days after the first yellow fever vaccination. These receptor sequences come from a man aged 18 to 35 who received the YFV17D yellow fever vaccine.

This clonotype was seen at least ten times. V is TRBV5-1 and J is TRBJ2-1, with D possibly being TRBD2 (7 bases). The V end was cut by 0 bases, the J end by 8 bases, with 12 bases between. CDR3 length equals 14 residues. CDR1 and CDR2 (germline): SGHRS, YFSETQ. CDR3 nucleotide sequence: TGCGCCAGCAGCTTGGCGGGGGGCCGGGATGAGCAGTTCTTC. Protein sequence: CASSLAGGRDEQFF. The full variable domain, in which reference TRBV5-1 and TRBJ2-1 provide the parts outside the CDR3, is KAGVTQTPRYLIKTRGQQVTLSCSPISGHRSVSWYQQTPGQGLQFLFEYFSETQRNKGNFPGRFSGRQFSNSRSEMNVSTLELGDSALYLCASSLAGGRDEQFFGPGTRLTVL.

This clonotype was picked up many times. CDR3 region: CASSYPSGGADTQYF. The CDR3 coding sequence is TGTGCCAGCAGCTATCCTAGCGGGGGAGCAGATACGCAGTATTTT. The chain is built from TRBV7-2 and TRBJ2-3, with TRBD2 matching over 10 bases. The CDR3 is 15 residues long. Germline lookup yields CDR1 SGHTA and CDR2 FQGNSA. The J segment lost 4 bases and the V segment lost 4 bases, leaving 5 bases of the junction unmatched. The full variable domain, its missing parts supplied by reference TRBV7-2 and TRBJ2-3, is GAGVSQSPSNKVTEKGKDVELRCDPISGHTALYWYRQSLGQGLEFLIYFQGNSAPDKSGLPSDRFSAERTGGSVSTLTIQRTQQEDSAVYLCASSYPSGGADTQYFGPGTRLTVL.

There are many counts of this clonotype. V usage is TRBV11-1 and J usage is TRBJ1-2, with TRBD1 as a possible D gene (5 bases). V gave up 4 bases and J gave up 7 bases, with 16 bases separating them. Germline V gives CDR1 SGHAT, CDR2 FQDESV (reference sequence). The CDR3 is 14 amino acids. CDR3 sequence (DNA): TGTGCCAGCAGCTCCCTGGCAGGGAGGAGTGGCTACACCTTC. Residues: CASSSLAGRSGYTF.

The table lists this clonotype with a few counts. The chain joins TRBV13 to TRBJ1-2; TRBD1 aligns across 11 bases. In germline, CDR1 is PRHDT, CDR2 FYEKMQ (reference sequence). The V gene end was trimmed by 5 bases and the J gene end by 6 bases; junction bases not matched to a gene: 5. CDR3 length: 14 amino acids. The CDR3 sequence is CASSPRDRGNGYTF. The CDR3 nucleotides read TGTGCCAGCAGCCCTCGGGACAGGGGGAATGGCTACACCTTC.

The sample holds many counts of this clonotype. The chain has TRBV15 and TRBJ2-4; D possibly corresponds to TRBD2 (5 bases). CDR1 is LNHNV and CDR2 is YYDKDF in the germline V gene (reference sequence). This CDR3 comprises 16 residues. The V gene lost 3 bases and the J gene lost 3 bases, with 15 bases spanning the gap. CDR3 DNA sequence: TGTGCCACCAGCAGCGGAAACACGAGGGTCAAAAACATTCAGTACTTC. As protein: CATSSGNTRVKNIQYF.

The sample holds many counts of this clonotype. The gene calls are TRBV11-2 and TRBJ2-1, with 9 bases that match TRBD2. Germline V gene lookup returns CDR1 SGHAT and CDR2 FQNNGV. The CDR3 has 15 amino acids. The trim removed 5 bases at V and 7 bases at J, leaving 9 bases unmatched. The CDR3 sequence is CASSPSGAGVNEQFF. The DNA for the CDR3 is TGTGCCAGCAGCCCTAGCGGGGCGGGGGTAAATGAGCAGTTCTTC. Full variable domain (rest looked up from reference TRBV11-2 and TRBJ2-1): EAGVAQSPRYKIIEKRQSVAFWCNPISGHATLYWYQQILGQGPKLLIQFQNNGVVDDSQLPKDRFSAERLKGVDSTLKIQPAKLEDSAVYLCASSPSGAGVNEQFFGPGTRLTVL.

The genes are TRBV7-9 and TRBJ2-5; 7 positions match TRBD2. Trimming cost V 1 base and J 5 bases; bases outside gene matches: 7. The CDR3 is made up of 15 amino acids. Germline CDR1 is SEHNR and CDR2 is FQNEAQ (reference sequence). The CDR3 protein is CASSLGGTNVETQYF. The DNA for the CDR3 is TGTGCCAGCAGCTTAGGCGGGACTAACGTCGAGACCCAGTACTTC.

This clonotype was observed a handful of times. This chain connects TRBV28 to TRBJ1-1; TRBD1 might be the D (5 bases). Germline V gene lookup returns CDR1 MDHEN and CDR2 SYDVKM. Trimming left V 5 bases short and J 8 bases short, with 18 bases between. CDR3 length: 14 residues. The DNA of the CDR3 is TGTGCCAGCAGTCCCGGGACCACTCGGTCGGAAGCTTTCTTT. It translates to CASSPGTTRSEAFF.

Notes on this clonotype: A much larger clone sits a single nucleotide away, making a read error possible. V usage is TRBV5-1 and J usage is TRBJ1-2, with 10 nucleotides matching TRBD1. There are 12 residues in the CDR3. Germline CDR1 is SGHRS and CDR2 is YFSETQ. The CDR3 loop is CASSGQGDGYAF. Written as DNA, the CDR3 is TGCGCCAGCAGCGGACAGGGGGACGGCTACGCCTTC. The variable domain in full, with the rest retrieved from reference TRBV5-1 and TRBJ1-2, is KAGVTQTPRYLIKTRGQQVTLSCSPISGHRSVSWYQQTPGQGLQFLFEYFSETQRNKGNFPGRFSGRQFSNSRSEMNVSTLELGDSALYLCASSGQGDGYAFGSGTRLTVV.

This clonotype has ten or more counts. This chain links TRBV6-1 with TRBJ2-7, with TRBD1 identical over 7 bases. The CDR3 is 16 residues long. V dropped 0 bases and J dropped 0; count of bases not matched to a gene: 5. CDR1 MNHNS and CDR2 SASEGT come from the germline V gene. The CDR3 DNA reads as TGTGCCAGCAGTGAAGCGCAGGGACAGCCCTCCTACGAGCAGTACTTC. This sequence encodes CASSEAQGQPSYEQYF.

A few counts support this clonotype. V is TRBV5-1 and J is TRBJ2-7; 7 bases agree with TRBD1. The V gene end was trimmed by 0 bases and the J gene end by 9 bases; junction bases not matched to a gene: 12. The CDR3 runs to 15 residues. CDR1 is SGHRS, CDR2 YFSETQ, per germline. CDR3 sequence (DNA): TGCGCCAGCAGCTTGGATGGACCGGGACAGAATGGGCAGTACGTC. Protein: CASSLDGPGQNGQYV.

There are many counts of this clonotype. The chain recombines TRBV11-1 with TRBJ2-1; D not certain. Germline CDR1 SGHAT, CDR2 FQDESV (reference sequence). The CDR3 runs 14 residues. Trimming shortened V by 4 bases and J by 3 bases, and 10 bases separated the two germline ends. The CDR3 DNA sequence: TGTGCCAGCAGCTCGCGGCGAAACTACAATGAGCAGTTCTTC. Translation gives CASSSRRNYNEQFF.